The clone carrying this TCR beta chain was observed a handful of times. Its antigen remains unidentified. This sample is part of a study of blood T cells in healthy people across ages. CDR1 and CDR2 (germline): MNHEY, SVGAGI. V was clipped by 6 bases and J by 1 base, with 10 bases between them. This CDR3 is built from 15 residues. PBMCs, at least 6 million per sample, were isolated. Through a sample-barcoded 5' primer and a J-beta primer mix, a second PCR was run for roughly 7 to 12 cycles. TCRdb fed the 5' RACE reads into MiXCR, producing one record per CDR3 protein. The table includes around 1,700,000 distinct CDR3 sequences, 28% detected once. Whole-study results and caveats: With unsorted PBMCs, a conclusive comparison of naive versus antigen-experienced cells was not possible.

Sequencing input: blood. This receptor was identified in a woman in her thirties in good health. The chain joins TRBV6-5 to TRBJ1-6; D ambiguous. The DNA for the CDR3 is TGTGCCAGCAGCTGGATGGGGTCCTATAATTCACCCCTCCACTTT. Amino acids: CASSWMGSYNSPLHF.